These 19 T cell receptor beta chains came from one sample sequenced in a study of regulatory T cells in long-lasting Graves disease. Time point specified: newly diagnosed GD, antithyroid drugs for less than 3 months. PBMC-derived RNA was used for the TCR library. With iRepertoire HTBI primers and Arm-PCR of CDR3 regions, TCR beta libraries were built. TCRdb redid the calling of the multiplex PCR reads with MiXCR, one entry per CDR3 protein. The repertoire consists of roughly 560,000 distinct CDR3 sequences, with roughly 16% occurring once and the leading ten covering 25%. This sample was shared with a second study, whose subject was T cells in Graves' hyperthyroidism and ophthalmopathy.

The material sequenced was peripheral blood mononuclear cells (PBMCs), taken at new diagnosis, from a patient treated with antithyroid drugs. These receptors were taken from a woman aged 40 to 65 with Graves disease.

J is TRBJ2-7 and V is TRBV5-1, with 10 positions matching TRBD1. The end of the DNA fits TRBJ2-5 better, so the J call may be wrong. CDR1 SGHRS and CDR2 YFSETQ come from the germline V gene. CDR3 length: 15 amino acids. The DNA of the CDR3 is TGCGCCAGCAGCTTGCGGACAGGGGGCCAAGAGACCCAGTACTTC. Protein: CASSLRTGGQETQYF.

This clonotype was counted a few times. The genes are TRBV7-9 and TRBJ1-1; unclear D gene. Looked up from germline, CDR1 is SEHNR and CDR2 is FQNEAQ (reference sequence). V dropped 1 base and J dropped 4 bases, with 10 bases sitting between them. CDR3 length equals 14 residues. CDR3 loop: CASSLDLESTEAFF. The CDR3 region has the DNA TGTGCCAGCAGCTTAGACCTAGAGAGCACTGAAGCTTTCTTT.

This clonotype has a handful of counts. The V call is TRBV5-1, the J call TRBJ2-5; possible D gene TRBD1, 5 bases. Deletions cut 0 bases from V and 5 bases from J, with 14 bases between. CDR1 is SGHRS, CDR2 YFSETQ, per germline. This CDR3 has 15 amino acids. The CDR3 coding sequence is TGCGCCAGCAGCTTGGCCTGGGGTGCAGGGGAGACCCAGTACTTC. Its translation is CASSLAWGAGETQYF.

This clonotype was observed many times. J is TRBJ1-6 and V is TRBV2; no clear D. The CDR3 consists of 17 residues. V shed 4 bases and J shed 0 bases, with 13 bases lying between them. CDR1 and CDR2 (germline): SNHLY, FYNNEI. Written as DNA, the CDR3 is TGTGCCAGCAGTGTGGTGGAGATGAGCTCCTATAATTCACCCCTCCACTTT. Amino acid sequence: CASSVVEMSSYNSPLHF.

This clonotype was counted many times. The CDR3 DNA reads as TGTGCCAGCAGTTACGATTGGGTAGGGAACACTGAAGCTTTCTTT. This gives the protein CASSYDWVGNTEAFF. The chain carries TRBV6-5 and TRBJ1-1; no firm D call. V lost 2 bases and J 1 base, leaving 11 bases between the germline ends. Germline CDR1 reads MNHEY; CDR2 reads SVGAGI. The CDR3 length is 15 residues.

This clonotype was counted between two and nine times. This chain joins TRBV12-3 or TRBV12-4 and TRBJ2-3; the match to TRBD1 covers 9 bases. V dropped 6 bases and J dropped 4; count of bases not matched to a gene: 11. The CDR3 sequence is 16 residues long. CDR3 loop: CASSHPDRGGADTQYF. The CDR3 DNA reads as TGTGCCAGCAGCCACCCGGACAGGGGCGGTGCAGATACGCAGTATTTT.

In DNA form, the CDR3 reads TGTGCCAGCAGCTCCCGGGGGTCGAACACCGGGGAGCTGTTTTTT. Amino acids: CASSSRGSNTGELFF. The rearrangement uses TRBV7-2 and TRBJ2-2, with a tentative D call TRBD2 (6 bases). The CDR3 covers 15 residues. V was cut by 4 bases and J by 0 bases, with 9 bases left in between. Per the germline V gene, CDR1 is SGHTA and CDR2 is FQGNSA.

Many counts were recorded for this clonotype. The rearrangement links TRBV5-1 to TRBJ1-1; 8 bases agree with TRBD1. This CDR3 region has 15 residues. V lost 5 bases, J lost 3 bases, and 9 bases stayed unmatched. In germline, CDR1 is SGHRS, CDR2 YFSETQ. CDR3 region: CASRTGATADTEAFF. In nucleotides, the CDR3 is TGCGCCAGCAGGACAGGGGCAACTGCGGACACTGAAGCTTTCTTT.

This clonotype came up many times. The rearrangement uses TRBV27 and TRBJ1-3; a possible D gene is TRBD1 (5 bases). The germline gives CDR1 MNHEY, CDR2 SMNVEV (reference sequence). This CDR3 has 16 amino acids. V was clipped by 0 bases and J by 1 base, with 10 bases between them. In nucleotides, the CDR3 is TGTGCCAGCAGTTTATCGGGGCCTCGATCTGGAAACACCATATATTTT. Its translation is CASSLSGPRSGNTIYF.

This clonotype was counted many times. A junction boundary mismatches the germline segment, possibly from a read error. The chain is built from TRBV5-1 and TRBJ1-4, with TRBD1 identical over 8 bases. From germline, CDR1 is SGHRS and CDR2 YFSETQ. The CDR3 consists of 14 residues. CDR3 loop: CASSLGQGDEKLFF. As DNA, the CDR3 is TGTGCCAGCAGCTTAGGACAGGGAGATGAAAAACTGTTTTTT.

This clonotype was detected many times. The J gene is TRBJ2-1, the V gene TRBV20-1, with TRBD2 as a possible D gene (5 bases). The CDR3 runs to 14 residues. Germline loops: CDR1 DFQATT, CDR2 SNEGSKA (reference sequence). Deletions cut 6 bases from V and 3 bases from J, with 15 bases between. CDR3 sequence (DNA): TGCAGTGCGCAAACTAGTTCGGGCTACAATGAGCAGTTCTTC. It specifies CSAQTSSGYNEQFF.

The chain uses TRBV4-1 and TRBJ1-5; tentative D call: TRBD1 (5 bases). The CDR3 length is 16 residues. The V end lost 1 base, the J end lost 0 bases, and 10 bases lay between the germline ends. Germline V gives CDR1 MGHRA, CDR2 YSYEKL. In DNA, the CDR3 is TGCGCCAGCAGCCAAGTAAGGGGCAATAGCAATCAGCCCCAGCATTTT. Translated, it gives CASSQVRGNSNQPQHF.

This clonotype was observed a handful of times. The chain has TRBV6-1 and TRBJ2-1; TRBD2 might be the D (5 bases). Germline CDR1 reads MNHNS; CDR2 reads SASEGT. Trimming removed 6 bases from V and 12 bases from J, with 18 bases in between. The CDR3 extends over 13 amino acids. The CDR3 protein is CASRTQEVHRQFF. The CDR3 bases are TGTGCCAGCAGAACTCAGGAGGTCCATCGGCAGTTCTTC.

This clonotype was recorded many times. J is TRBJ2-7 and V is TRBV5-5; the D gene is possibly TRBD1 (5 bases). Germline values: CDR1 SGHKS, CDR2 YYEKEE (reference sequence). The V and J ends lost 3 bases and 0 bases respectively, with 16 bases between them. The CDR3 is 16 amino acids. CDR3 loop: CASSYQQVLLSYEQYF. For the CDR3, the DNA is TGTGCCAGCAGCTACCAACAGGTTCTACTCTCCTACGAGCAGTACTTC.

The chain employs TRBV6-1 and TRBJ1-4, with D uncertain. Germline loops: CDR1 MNHNS, CDR2 SASEGT. V lost 8 bases, J lost 0 bases, and 10 bases lay in between. The CDR3 contains 14 residues. The CDR3 is CASQLGATNEKLFF. The CDR3, as DNA: TGTGCCAGCCAGCTCGGTGCAACTAATGAAAAACTGTTTTTT.

This rearrangement joins TRBV7-9 to TRBJ2-7; D tentatively reads TRBD1 or TRBD2 (5 bases each). CDR1 SEHNR and CDR2 FQNEAQ come from the germline V gene (reference sequence). This CDR3 contains 16 residues. With 4 bases removed from V and 6 bases from J, the gap between germline ends came to 22 bases. The CDR3 spells CASSSTTGTLRGEQYF. In DNA, the CDR3 is TGTGCCAGCAGCTCGACCACCGGGACCTTAAGAGGCGAGCAGTACTTC.

This clonotype was observed many times. The gene calls are TRBV3-1 and TRBJ2-5; 9 bases are shared with TRBD2. Germline values: CDR1 LGHDT, CDR2 YNNKEL (reference sequence). This CDR3 has 14 residues. Trimming at V came to 4 bases and at J to 5 bases, leaving 5 bases not matched to a gene. The CDR3 spells CASSPTTSGETQYF. CDR3 nucleotide sequence: TGTGCCAGCAGCCCAACCACTAGCGGGGAGACCCAGTACTTC.

This clonotype was observed at least ten times. J is TRBJ2-3 and V is TRBV10-3; 8 bases agree with TRBD2. V was clipped by 6 bases and J by 4 bases; unmatched bases: 9. CDR1 and CDR2 from the germline V gene are ENHRY and SYGVKD. There are 15 residues in the CDR3. This CDR3 is CAIRGGLDYADTQYF. CDR3 in DNA: TGTGCCATCAGGGGGGGACTAGATTACGCAGATACGCAGTATTTT.

The rearrangement links TRBV28 to TRBJ2-7; D perhaps matches TRBD2 (6 bases). Germline V gene sequence: CDR1 MDHEN, CDR2 SYDVKM. The V end lost 6 bases, the J end lost 0 bases, and 12 bases lay between the germline ends. The length of the CDR3 is 14 residues. CDR3 region: CASRGLGISYEQYF. The CDR3 DNA follows: TGTGCCAGCAGGGGACTCGGGATCTCCTACGAGCAGTACTTC.